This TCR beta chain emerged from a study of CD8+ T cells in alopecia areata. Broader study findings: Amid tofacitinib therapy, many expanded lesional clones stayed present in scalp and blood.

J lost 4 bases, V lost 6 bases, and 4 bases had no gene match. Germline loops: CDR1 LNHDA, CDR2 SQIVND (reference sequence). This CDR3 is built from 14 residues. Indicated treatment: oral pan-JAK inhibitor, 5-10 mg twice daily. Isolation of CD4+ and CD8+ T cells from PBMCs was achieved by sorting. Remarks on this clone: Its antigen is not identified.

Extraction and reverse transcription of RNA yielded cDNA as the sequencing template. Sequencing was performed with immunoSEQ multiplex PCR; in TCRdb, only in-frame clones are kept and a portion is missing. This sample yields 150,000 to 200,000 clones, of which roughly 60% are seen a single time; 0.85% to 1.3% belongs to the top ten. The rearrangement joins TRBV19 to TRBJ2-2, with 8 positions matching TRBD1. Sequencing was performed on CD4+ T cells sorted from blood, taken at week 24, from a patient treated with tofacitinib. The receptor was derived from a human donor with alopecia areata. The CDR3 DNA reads TGTGCCAGTAGCCGACAGGGGTCCACCGGGGAGCTGTTTTTT. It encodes CASSRQGSTGELFF. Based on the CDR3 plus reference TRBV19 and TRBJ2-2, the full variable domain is DGGITQSPKYLFRKEGQNVTLSCEQNLNHDAMYWYRQDPGQGLRLIYYSQIVNDFQKGDIAEGYSVSREKKESFPLTVTSAQKNPTAFYLCASSRQGSTGELFFGEGSRLTVL.